This is a list of T cell receptor beta chains from one sample in a study of shared clonotypes between healthy human individuals. Sequenced by immunoSEQ multiplex PCR; TCRdb stores in-frame clones only, minus some. The table lists about 490,000 clones, about 82% of them singletons, with over 10% in the top ten. The sequenced material came from PBMCs. These receptors originate from a woman aged 40 to 49 in good health. Some clones in this sample may be carry-over from other donors' samples. Both conserved end residues are part of each CDR3. A D gene is named only where the DNA matches it firmly. Some rows have no size entry. The others give once, few or many, or a class for an expanded clone.

d_call	v_call	j_call	clone_size	cdr3_aa	cdr3_nt
NA	TRBV6-6	TRBJ1-5	NA	CASSYYVNSNQPQHF	TGTGCCAGCAGTTATTACGTCAATAGCAATCAGCCCCAGCATTTT
NA	TRBV30	TRBJ2-2	NA	CAWRQTGHSGELFF	TGTGCCTGGAGACAGACAGGTCACTCCGGGGAGCTGTTTTTT
TRBD1	TRBV9	TRBJ2-7	NA	CASSVDRGSYEQYF	TGTGCCAGCAGCGTAGACAGGGGATCCTACGAGCAGTACTTC
NA	TRBV15	TRBJ1-1	NA	CATGTDGRTEAFF	TGTGCCACCGGGACCGATGGGAGGACTGAAGCTTTCTTT
TRBD1	TRBV6-4	TRBJ2-2	NA	CASSDSFGTGDTGELFF	TGTGCCAGCAGTGACTCGTTCGGGACAGGGGACACCGGGGAGCTGTTTTTT
NA	TRBV7-2	TRBJ2-1	NA	CASSLRTASYNEQFF	TGTGCCAGCAGCTTAAGGACCGCCTCCTACAATGAGCAGTTCTTC
TRBD2	TRBV5-1	TRBJ2-7	NA	CASSRSSGGKVYEQYF	TGCGCCAGCAGTCGAAGCTCGGGGGGGAAAGTCTACGAGCAGTACTTC
NA	TRBV25-1	TRBJ2-4	few	CASSRQGSKNIQYF	TGTGCCAGCAGTCGGCAGGGGAGCAAAAACATTCAGTACTTC
NA	TRBV6-1	TRBJ2-7	NA	CASSEVGRNSYEQYF	TGTGCCAGCAGTGAAGTAGGGAGAAACTCCTACGAGCAGTACTTC
NA	TRBV5-1	TRBJ1-1	NA	CASSLGVGVGKNTEAFF	TGCGCCAGCAGCTTGGGAGTGGGGGTGGGAAAAAACACTGAAGCTTTCTTT
NA	TRBV11-3	TRBJ2-1	NA	CASSPPGNSYNEQFF	TGTGCCAGCAGCCCCCCGGGGAACTCCTACAATGAGCAGTTCTTC
NA	TRBV7-6	TRBJ1-2	many	CASSEGRPPLANYGYTF	TGTGCCAGCAGCGAGGGTCGGCCGCCCCTAGCTAACTATGGCTACACCTTC
NA	TRBV5-1	TRBJ1-4	NA	CASSSQGNEKLFF	TGCGCCAGCAGCTCACAGGGAAATGAAAAACTGTTTTTT
NA	TRBV11-2	TRBJ2-7	NA	CASSRGLSEGYEQYF	TGTGCCAGCAGCCGGGGACTCTCGGAGGGCTACGAGCAGTACTTC
NA	TRBV29-1	TRBJ1-3	NA	CSVGGSSGNTIYF	TGCAGCGTTGGAGGGAGCTCTGGAAACACCATATATTTT
NA	TRBV2	TRBJ2-7	NA	CASSEGVRYEQYF	TGTGCCAGCAGTGAAGGTGTCCGCTACGAGCAGTACTTC
TRBD2	TRBV19	TRBJ2-1	NA	CASSSPGLAGGRGNEQFF	TGTGCCAGTAGTAGCCCGGGACTAGCGGGAGGACGTGGCAATGAGCAGTTCTTC
NA	TRBV2	TRBJ2-7	NA	CASSNFDEQYF	TGTGCCAGCAGTAACTTCGACGAGCAGTACTTC
NA	TRBV28	TRBJ2-6	few	CASSFGISGANVLTF	TGTGCCAGCAGTTTTGGAATCTCTGGGGCCAACGTCCTGACTTTC
NA	TRBV4-1	TRBJ2-5	NA	CASSQAGRETQYF	TGCGCCAGCAGCCAAGCTGGGAGAGAGACCCAGTACTTC
TRBD1	TRBV5-1	TRBJ1-2	many	CASSAGQGAPGGYTF	TGCGCCAGCAGCGCGGGACAGGGGGCGCCGGGTGGCTACACCTTC
TRBD1	TRBV11-2	TRBJ1-4	NA	CASSLSGGQGGKLFF	TGTGCCAGCAGCTTATCGGGGGGCCAGGGGGGAAAACTGTTTTTT
NA	TRBV5-5	TRBJ2-7	NA	CASSPETGNHYEQYF	TGTGCCAGCAGCCCAGAGACAGGAAACCACTACGAGCAGTACTTC
NA	TRBV28	TRBJ2-7	NA	CASSVRSYEQYF	TGCGCCAGTTCAGTGAGGTCCTACGAGCAGTACTTC
TRBD2	TRBV11-3	TRBJ2-1	NA	CASSFSLAGGYNEQFF	TGTGCCAGCAGCTTCTCACTAGCGGGAGGGTACAATGAGCAGTTCTTC
NA	TRBV5-1	TRBJ2-7	NA	CASSLTLPYEQYF	TGCGCCAGCAGCCTGACACTGCCCTACGAGCAGTACTTC
NA	TRBV4-3	TRBJ1-1	NA	CASSQDTPRGTVSTEAFF	TGCGCCAGCAGCCAAGACACCCCCAGAGGGACCGTCTCCACTGAAGCTTTCTTT
NA	TRBV9	TRBJ2-1	NA	CASSVDPSPSEQFF	TGTGCCAGCAGCGTAGATCCTAGCCCCAGTGAGCAGTTCTTC
NA	TRBV7-9	TRBJ1-1	NA	CASSLAPGEKGTEAFF	TGTGCCAGCAGCTTGGCCCCGGGGGAGAAGGGCACTGAAGCTTTCTTT
NA	TRBV2	TRBJ2-7	NA	CATDRVSGEQYF	TGTGCCACCGACCGGGTTTCGGGCGAGCAGTACTTC
NA	TRBV18	TRBJ1-2	NA	CASSPQGRNGCTF	TGTGCCAGCTCACCACAGGGGAGGAATGGCTGCACCTTC
NA	TRBV5-1	TRBJ2-7	NA	CASSSPQGSYEQYF	TGCGCCAGCAGCTCGCCACAGGGCTCCTACGAGCAGTACTTC
TRBD1	TRBV9	TRBJ2-1	NA	CASSLRTGWGNEQFF	TGTGCCAGCAGCCTCCGGACAGGCTGGGGGAATGAGCAGTTCTTC
NA	TRBV13	TRBJ2-7	few	CASSFNRETSYEQYF	TGTGCCAGCAGCTTTAACCGGGAGACGTCCTACGAGCAGTACTTC
TRBD1	TRBV6-5	TRBJ2-2	NA	CACRGAGGAGELFF	TGTGCCTGCCGAGGAGCAGGGGGAGCCGGGGAGCTGTTTTTT
NA	TRBV2	TRBJ2-3	many	CASGDRNTDTQYF	TGTGCCAGCGGAGACCGAAACACAGATACGCAGTATTTT
NA	TRBV27	TRBJ2-4	NA	CASSLDGGWAKNIQYF	TGTGCCAGCAGTTTAGATGGAGGGTGGGCCAAAAACATTCAGTACTTC
NA	TRBV10-3	TRBJ2-3	NA	CAISEPPGVGEQYF	TGTGCCATCAGTGAGCCACCCGGAGTGGGCGAGCAGTATTTT
NA	TRBV7-9	TRBJ2-1	NA	CASSFGPLQDNEQFF	TGTGCCAGCAGCTTTGGTCCCCTGCAAGACAATGAGCAGTTCTTC
NA	TRBV7-2	TRBJ2-1	NA	CASSVPSRNEQFF	TGTGCCAGCAGCGTTCCTTCGAGGAATGAGCAGTTCTTC
NA	TRBV25-1	TRBJ1-3	NA	CASSEGLATFDGNTIYF	TGTGCCAGCAGTGAGGGACTCGCAACGTTTGATGGAAACACCATATATTTT
NA	TRBV27	TRBJ2-3	NA	CASSLGNRGGTDTQYF	TGTGCCAGCAGTTTAGGGAACCGTGGGGGCACAGATACGCAGTATTTT
NA	TRBV5-6	TRBJ2-7	NA	CANSLAVSRVLAYEQYF	TGTGCCAACAGCTTGGCAGTCTCTAGGGTACTCGCCTACGAGCAGTACTTC
NA	TRBV4-3	TRBJ2-3	NA	CASSQEPSTDTQYF	TGCGCCAGCAGCCAGGAGCCTAGCACAGATACGCAGTATTTT
TRBD1	TRBV19	TRBJ1-6	NA	CASSIGLGQGFNSPLHF	TGTGCCAGTAGTATCGGCTTGGGACAGGGTTTTAATTCACCCCTCCACTTT
NA	TRBV29-1	TRBJ2-3	NA	CSVVSGTDTQYF	TGCAGCGTTGTCTCTGGCACAGATACGCAGTATTTT
NA	TRBV28	TRBJ2-7	NA	CAINRDISYEQYF	TGTGCCATCAACCGGGACATCTCCTACGAGCAGTACTTC
NA	TRBV18	TRBJ2-5	NA	CASSPGGYQETQYF	TGTGCCAGCTCACCGGGGGGATACCAAGAGACCCAGTACTTC
NA	TRBV11-2	TRBJ2-7	NA	CASSSLGGRNEQYF	TGTGCCAGCAGCTCCTTGGGGGGCCGGAACGAGCAGTACTTC
NA	TRBV5-4	TRBJ2-5	NA	CASSLGIGQETQYF	TGTGCCAGCAGCTTGGGTATAGGGCAAGAGACCCAGTACTTC
TRBD2	TRBV4-2	TRBJ2-1	many	CASSQDGLAGGHVDEQFF	TGTGCCAGCAGCCAAGACGGGCTAGCGGGAGGTCATGTCGATGAGCAGTTCTTC
TRBD1	TRBV27	TRBJ1-4	NA	CASSQTDRELNEKLFF	TGTGCCAGCAGCCAAACCGACAGGGAGCTTAATGAAAAACTGTTTTTT
NA	TRBV30	TRBJ1-1	NA	CAWSVGNTEAFF	TGTGCCTGGAGTGTAGGGAACACTGAAGCTTTCTTT
NA	TRBV29-1	TRBJ2-1	NA	CSVSRRAEAYGEQFF	TGTAGCGTTTCCCGTAGGGCGGAGGCCTATGGTGAGCAGTTCTTC
NA	TRBV6-5	TRBJ1-1	NA	CASRIPGRTEAFF	TGTGCCAGCAGGATTCCGGGACGGACTGAAGCTTTCTTT
TRBD1	TRBV7-8	TRBJ1-2	many	CASSQDRTGIHHGYTF	TGTGCCAGCAGCCAGGACAGGACGGGAATTCATCATGGCTACACCTTC